The following is a T cell receptor (beta chain) sequence with its context. What it recognizes is unknown. V was clipped by 7 bases and J by 2 bases, with 11 bases between them. Germline CDR1 reads SQVTM; CDR2 reads ANQGSEA. This CDR3 contains 12 residues. This sample stems from a study of CD8 T cells in ankylosing spondylitis. Libraries of TCR beta came from quantitative 5'-RACE with molecular barcodes. TCRdb fed the 5' RACE reads into MiXCR, producing one record per CDR3 protein. This sample has 700,000 to 850,000 distinct CDR3 sequences, with 10% to 15% found just once. Overall study findings and caveats: According to the report, clones linked to the disease were significantly enriched in matched synovial fluid samples taken from ankylosing spondylitis patients. Blood from ankylosing spondylitis patients appeared to carry a characteristic roughly 8-variant TCR beta motif. Disease-linked clones, CD8+, were relatively rare in peripheral blood. In synovial fluid and blood from reactive arthritis, some motif variants were previously reported.

V usage is TRBV29-1 and J usage is TRBJ1-1; D ambiguous. This clonotype was obtained from a male donor with ankylosing spondylitis. The specimen was blood, either unsorted or a sorted T cell fraction (not recorded which). The CDR3 DNA reads as TGCAGCGCTACGACGGATAACACTGAAGCTTTCTTT. Amino acids: CSATTDNTEAFF.